Listed below are T cell receptor beta chains from one sample, sequenced in a study of vaccination and CD4 T cells after COVID-19. For these receptors, no antigen is known. TCRdb reanalysed the PCR reads using MiXCR and keeps one entry per CDR3 protein. Here the sample spans some 13,000 distinct CDR3 sequences, under 75% being singletons. Specimen: CD4+ T cells from blood, cultured in vitro. The receptors were gathered from a human donor who had recovered from COVID-19. CDR3s include the opening cysteine and the closing phenylalanine or tryptophan. A D gene is named only where the DNA matches it firmly. Where a row states a size, it is once, few, many or the class of an expanded clone; other rows omit it.

-	-	TRBV6-1	TRBJ2-6	CASGGNGANVLTF	TGTGCCAGCGGTGGGAACGGGGCCAACGTCCTGACTTTC
TRBD1	-	TRBV18	TRBJ2-1	CASSPGQGSGEQFF	TGTGCCAGCTCACCTGGACAGGGGTCAGGTGAGCAGTTCTTC
-	-	TRBV27	TRBJ2-3	CASSFQGARRVSTDTQYF	TGTGCCAGCAGTTTTCAGGGAGCACGACGGGTTAGCACAGATACGCAGTATTTT
-	-	TRBV5-1	TRBJ2-3	CASSLLAASTDTQYF	TGCGCCAGCAGCTTGCTAGCTGCTAGCACAGATACGCAGTATTTT
-	-	TRBV20-1	TRBJ1-5	CSARDVGGNSNQPQHF	TGCAGTGCTAGAGATGTTGGCGGTAATAGCAATCAGCCCCAGCATTTT
-	-	TRBV19	TRBJ1-2	CAIGGGYGYTF	TGTGCCATTGGAGGAGGCTATGGCTACACCTTC
-	-	TRBV7-3	TRBJ1-2	CASSLMGGGDYGYTF	TGTGCCAGCAGCTTAATGGGGGGAGGGGACTATGGCTACACCTTC
-	-	TRBV5-4	TRBJ2-5	CASSSTGTQYF	TGTGCCAGCAGCTCAACGGGGACCCAGTACTTC
-	-	TRBV30	TRBJ1-2	CASHRDGYTF	TGTGCCAGTCACAGGGATGGCTACACCTTC
-	few	TRBV6-1	TRBJ1-2	CASTMSGGLQGGYTF	TGTGCCAGCACAATGAGCGGGGGACTCCAGGGTGGCTACACCTTC
-	-	TRBV23-1	TRBJ2-3	CASSLGNTQYF	TGCGCCAGCAGTCTGGGAAATACGCAGTATTTT
-	-	TRBV27	TRBJ1-6	CASSFEGRRSYNSPLHF	TGTGCCAGCAGTTTTGAGGGGCGGAGGTCCTATAATTCACCCCTCCACTTT
-	-	TRBV29-1	TRBJ2-7	CSAEGETGYEQYF	TGCAGCGCGGAGGGGGAGACGGGCTACGAGCAGTACTTC
-	-	TRBV11-2	TRBJ2-1	CASSFRQNSYNEQFF	TGTGCCAGCAGCTTCAGACAAAACTCCTACAATGAGCAGTTCTTC
TRBD2	-	TRBV18	TRBJ2-7	CASSLNPGLAGDEQYF	TGTGCCAGCTCCCTCAACCCCGGACTAGCGGGAGACGAGCAGTACTTC
-	-	TRBV20-1	TRBJ2-3	CSASRRGGTDTQYF	TGCAGTGCTAGTCGAAGGGGGGGGACAGATACGCAGTATTTT
-	-	TRBV20-1	TRBJ1-2	CSARSPAFNYGYTF	TGCAGTGCTAGGTCCCCAGCTTTTAACTATGGCTACACCTTC
-	medium-sized	TRBV30	TRBJ1-5	CAWDPGQQPQHF	TGTGCCTGGGACCCCGGACAACAGCCCCAGCATTTT
TRBD1	-	TRBV27	TRBJ2-5	CASSQDRATQETQYF	TGTGCCAGCAGTCAGGACAGGGCGACCCAAGAGACCCAGTACTTC
-	few	TRBV24-1	TRBJ1-5	CATSSLNQPQHF	TGTGCCACCAGTTCACTTAATCAGCCCCAGCATTTT
-	few	TRBV19	TRBJ1-6	CASSPHPPGALDSPLHF	TGTGCCAGTAGTCCCCATCCCCCGGGGGCTTTAGATTCACCCCTCCACTTT
TRBD2	-	TRBV28	TRBJ2-7	CASTPPLAGGHEQYF	TGTGCCAGCACCCCGCCCCTAGCGGGGGGCCACGAGCAGTACTTC
-	-	TRBV2	TRBJ1-4	CASSERTTNEELFF	TGTGCCAGCAGTGAGCGAACAACTAATGAAGAACTGTTTTTT
-	-	TRBV27	TRBJ2-3	CASSHLDSTDTQYF	TGTGCCAGCAGTCATCTAGACTCCACAGATACGCAGTATTTT
-	-	TRBV20-1	TRBJ2-3	CSARLGIDTQYF	TGCAGTGCTAGACTTGGGATAGATACGCAGTATTTT
-	few	TRBV12-3/TRBV12-4	TRBJ1-6	CASSQYNSPLHF	TGTGCCAGCAGCCAATATAATTCACCCCTCCACTTT
TRBD1	-	TRBV7-2	TRBJ2-7	CASSQDRARGYGQYF	TGTGCCAGCAGCCAAGACAGGGCCAGGGGGTACGGGCAGTACTTC
TRBD1	few	TRBV12-3/TRBV12-4	TRBJ2-4	CASSRDGTGGLYRYF	TGTGCCAGCAGTCGAGACGGGACAGGGGGATTGTATCGGTACTTC
TRBD1	few	TRBV7-9	TRBJ2-6	CASSLDRGWRSGANVLTF	TGTGCCAGCAGCTTAGACAGGGGCTGGCGATCTGGGGCCAACGTCCTGACTTTC
-	few	TRBV7-9	TRBJ1-2	CASSFTGSNYGYTF	TGTGCCAGCAGCTTTACAGGGTCTAACTATGGCTACACCTTC
-	-	TRBV24-1	TRBJ2-3	CATAPKGPDTQYF	TGTGCCACCGCACCTAAGGGCCCAGACACGCAGTATTTT
-	-	TRBV21-1	TRBJ1-5	CASSKAQVSYSNQPQHF	TGTGCCAGCAGCAAAGCACAGGTCTCTTATAGCAATCAGCCCCAGCATTTT
TRBD1	-	TRBV28	TRBJ1-1	CASNLADRMNTEAFF	TGTGCCAGCAACCTAGCGGACAGGATGAACACTGAAGCTTTCTTT
TRBD2	-	TRBV20-1	TRBJ2-1	CSAREAGAGNEQFF	TGCAGTGCTAGAGAAGCGGGAGCGGGAAATGAGCAGTTCTTC
TRBD2	-	TRBV7-2	TRBJ2-1	CASSPPGSGRFGRQFF	TGTGCCAGCAGCCCGCCGGGGAGCGGGAGGTTTGGCCGGCAGTTCTTC
-	-	TRBV4-1	TRBJ1-2	CASSQDTAPYYGYTF	TGCGCCAGCAGCCAAGATACAGCCCCTTACTATGGCTACACCTTC
-	-	TRBV24-1	TRBJ2-1	CATSGEGTEGSYNEQFF	TGTGCCACCAGTGGGGAGGGGACAGAAGGCTCCTACAATGAGCAGTTCTTC
TRBD1	-	TRBV20-1	TRBJ1-6	CSATKDRGGSPLHF	TGCAGTGCTACCAAGGACAGGGGCGGTTCACCCCTCCACTTT
TRBD2	-	TRBV2	TRBJ2-3	CASSELAGATQYF	TGTGCCAGCAGTGAGTTAGCGGGTGCTACGCAGTATTTT
-	few	TRBV11-3	TRBJ2-5	CASSVSARPGETQYF	TGTGCCAGCAGCGTTTCGGCTCGCCCCGGGGAGACCCAGTACTTC